What follows describes a single TCR beta chain. Its target is not known. The study treated chemo-refractory metastatic non-small-cell lung cancer patients with focal radiation plus ipilimumab CTLA-4 blockade. Generated by immunoSEQ multiplex PCR, the TCRdb table keeps only in-frame clones and is missing some. Of around 90,000 clones in the sample, 83% were seen once. This specimen comes from a study of radiotherapy plus CTLA-4 blockade in lung cancer. The wider study: For approximately 19% of patients, objective responses occurred, and 30% to 35% had disease control. Study-wide results and caveats: Response, reportedly, was best predicted by interferon-beta along with early blood T cell clone dynamics. TCR clones from tumors expanded in blood after radiotherapy plus ipilimumab.

CDR3 size: 14 residues. Germline V gene lookup returns CDR1 SGHDN and CDR2 FVKESK. Trimming pared 0 bases from V and 6 bases from J, leaving 10 bases between. The sequenced sample was peripheral blood, obtained from a patient treated with radiotherapy plus ipilimumab. This chain joins TRBV14 and TRBJ2-3; D is unresolved. The clonotype was recovered from a human donor with non-small cell lung cancer who had stable disease on radiotherapy plus ipilimumab. The CDR3 DNA sequence: TGTGCCAGCAGCCAAGATTACCGGGCTGATACGCAGTATTTT. Translated, it gives CASSQDYRADTQYF.